This T cell receptor beta chain was identified during a study of blood T cell repertoires in COVID-19. Background on the study: The analysed material was cDNA or gDNA that came from T cells, B-cell-depleted T cells, or PBMCs.

Authors' methods: How many nucleated cells were present was estimated from reference gene primer amplification. Profiling relied on immunoSEQ multiplex PCR, and the TCRdb table lists in-frame clones only, not all of them. The V and J calls and clone size come from that table; D and trimming were worked out from the DNA. The sample includes about 390,000 clones, about 90% of them seen just once. Seattle's cohort entered during active infection and was followed longitudinally. The sequenced sample consisted of peripheral blood. This TCR derives from a woman aged 55-75 years with COVID-19, enrolled during active disease.

CDR3 bases: TGTGCCTGTTCAGGCAACAGGGGGAATTTGGGCGGCTCACCCCTCCACTTT. Translated: CACSGNRGNLGGSPLHF. The genes are TRBV30 and TRBJ1-6, with TRBD1 matching over 8 bases. The germline gives CDR1 GTSNPN, CDR2 SVGIG (reference sequence). The CDR3 length is 17 residues. V lost 6 bases, J lost 10 bases, and 20 bases stayed unmatched. The full variable domain, rest sourced from reference TRBV30 and TRBJ1-6, is SQTIHQWPATLVQPVGSPLSLECTVEGTSNPNLYWYRQAAGRGLQLLFYSVGIGQISSEVPQNLSASRPQDRQFILSSKKLLLSDSGFYLCACSGNRGNLGGSPLHFGNGTRLTVT.